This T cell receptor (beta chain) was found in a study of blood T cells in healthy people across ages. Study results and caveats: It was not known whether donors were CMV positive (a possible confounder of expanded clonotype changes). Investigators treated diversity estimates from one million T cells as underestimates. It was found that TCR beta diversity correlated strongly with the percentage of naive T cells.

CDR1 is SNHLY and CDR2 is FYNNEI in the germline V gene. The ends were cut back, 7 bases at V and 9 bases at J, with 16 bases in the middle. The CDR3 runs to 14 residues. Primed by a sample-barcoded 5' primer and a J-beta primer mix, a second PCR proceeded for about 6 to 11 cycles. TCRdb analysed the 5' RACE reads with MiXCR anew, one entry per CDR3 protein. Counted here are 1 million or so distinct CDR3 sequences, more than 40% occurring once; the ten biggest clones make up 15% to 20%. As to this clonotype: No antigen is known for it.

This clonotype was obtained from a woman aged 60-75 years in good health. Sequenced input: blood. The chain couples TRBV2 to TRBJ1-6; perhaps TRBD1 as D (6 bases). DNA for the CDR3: TGTGCCAGCAACAAGGACAGCGAGAGTTCACCCCTCCACTTT. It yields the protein CASNKDSESSPLHF. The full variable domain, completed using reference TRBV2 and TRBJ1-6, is EPEVTQTPSHQVTQMGQEVILRCVPISNHLYFYWYRQILGQKVEFLVSFYNNEISEKSEIFDDQFSVERPDGSNFTLKIRSTKLEDSAMYFCASNKDSESSPLHFGNGTRLTVT.